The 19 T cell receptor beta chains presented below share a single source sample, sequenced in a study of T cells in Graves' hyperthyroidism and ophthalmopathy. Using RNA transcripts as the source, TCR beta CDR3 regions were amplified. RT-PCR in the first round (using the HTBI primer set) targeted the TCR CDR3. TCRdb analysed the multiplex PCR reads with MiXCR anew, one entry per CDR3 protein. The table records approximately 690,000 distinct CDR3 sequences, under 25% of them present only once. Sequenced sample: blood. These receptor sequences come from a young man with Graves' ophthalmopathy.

The chain's CDR3 is CASSLWGDSTGELFF. The CDR3 DNA follows: TGTGCCAGCAGTTTATGGGGGGATAGCACCGGGGAGCTGTTTTTT. The chain links TRBV28 to TRBJ2-2; D possibly uses TRBD1 or TRBD2 (5 bases each). Germline values: CDR1 MDHEN, CDR2 SYDVKM. V was cut by 0 bases and J by 4 bases, with 9 bases left in between. The CDR3 extends over 15 amino acids. The full variable domain, completed using reference TRBV28 and TRBJ2-2, is DVKVTQSSRYLVKRTGEKVFLECVQDMDHENMFWYRQDPGLGLRLIYFSYDVKMKEKGDIPEGYSVSREKKERFSLILESASTNQTSMYLCASSLWGDSTGELFFGEGSRLTVL.

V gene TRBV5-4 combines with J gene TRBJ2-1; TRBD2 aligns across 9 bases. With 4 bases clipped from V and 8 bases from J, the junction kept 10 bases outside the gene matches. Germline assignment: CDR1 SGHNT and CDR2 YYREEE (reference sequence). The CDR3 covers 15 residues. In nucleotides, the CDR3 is TGTGCCAGCAGCCTTAGCGGGAGCCACCCTGATGAGCAGTTCTTC. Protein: CASSLSGSHPDEQFF.

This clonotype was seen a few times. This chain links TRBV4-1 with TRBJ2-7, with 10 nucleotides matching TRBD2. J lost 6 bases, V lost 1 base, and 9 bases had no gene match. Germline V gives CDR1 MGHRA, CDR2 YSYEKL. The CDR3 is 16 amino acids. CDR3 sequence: CASSQGTLAGDGEQYF. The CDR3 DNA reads TGCGCCAGCAGCCAAGGAACTCTAGCGGGAGATGGCGAGCAGTACTTC.

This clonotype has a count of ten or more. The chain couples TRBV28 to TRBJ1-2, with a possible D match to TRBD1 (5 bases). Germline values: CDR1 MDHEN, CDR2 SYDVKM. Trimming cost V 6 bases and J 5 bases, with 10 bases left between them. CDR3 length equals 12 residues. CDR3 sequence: CASSLGEYGYTF. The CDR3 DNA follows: TGTGCCAGCAGCTTAGGGGAATATGGCTACACCTTC.

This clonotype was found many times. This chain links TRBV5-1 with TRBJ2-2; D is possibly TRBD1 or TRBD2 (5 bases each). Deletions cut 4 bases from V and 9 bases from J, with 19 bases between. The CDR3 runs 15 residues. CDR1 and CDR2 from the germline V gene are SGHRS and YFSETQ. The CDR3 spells CASSSVGTSVRELFF. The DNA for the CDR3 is TGCGCCAGCAGCAGCGTCGGGACGTCGGTCCGGGAGCTGTTTTTT. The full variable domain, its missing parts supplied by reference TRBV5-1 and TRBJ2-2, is KAGVTQTPRYLIKTRGQQVTLSCSPISGHRSVSWYQQTPGQGLQFLFEYFSETQRNKGNFPGRFSGRQFSNSRSEMNVSTLELGDSALYLCASSSVGTSVRELFFGEGSRLTVL.

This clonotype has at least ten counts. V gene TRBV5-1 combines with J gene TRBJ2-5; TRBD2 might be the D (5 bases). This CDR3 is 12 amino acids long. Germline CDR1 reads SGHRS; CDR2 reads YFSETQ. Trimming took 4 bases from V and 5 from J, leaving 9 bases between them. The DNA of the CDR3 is TGCGCCAGCAGCACGACTACTGAGACCCAGTACTTC. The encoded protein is CASSTTTETQYF.

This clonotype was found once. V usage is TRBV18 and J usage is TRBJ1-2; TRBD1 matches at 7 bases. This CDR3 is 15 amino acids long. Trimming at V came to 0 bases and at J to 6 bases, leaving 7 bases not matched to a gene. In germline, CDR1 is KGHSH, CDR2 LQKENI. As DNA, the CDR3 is TGTGCCAGCTCACCACCTATACCAGGGGGAAATGGCTACACCTTC. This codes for CASSPPIPGGNGYTF.

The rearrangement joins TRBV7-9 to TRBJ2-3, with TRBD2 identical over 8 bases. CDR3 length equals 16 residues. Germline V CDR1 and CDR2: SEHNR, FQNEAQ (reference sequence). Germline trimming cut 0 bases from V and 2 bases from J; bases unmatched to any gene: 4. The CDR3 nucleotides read TGTGCCAGCAGCTTAGCGTCGACTAGCGACACAGATACGCAGTATTTT. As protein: CASSLASTSDTDTQYF. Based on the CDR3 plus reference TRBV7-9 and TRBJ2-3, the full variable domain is DTGVSQNPRHKITKRGQNVTFRCDPISEHNRLYWYRQTLGQGPEFLTYFQNEAQLEKSRLLSDRFSAERPKGSFSTLEIQRTEQGDSAMYLCASSLASTSDTDTQYFGPGTRLTVL.

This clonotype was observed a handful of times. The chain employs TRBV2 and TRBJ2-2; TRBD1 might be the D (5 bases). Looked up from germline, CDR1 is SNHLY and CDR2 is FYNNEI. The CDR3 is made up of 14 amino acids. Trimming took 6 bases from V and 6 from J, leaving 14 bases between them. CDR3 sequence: CASRLRQKAGELFF. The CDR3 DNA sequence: TGTGCCAGCAGGCTCCGACAGAAAGCCGGGGAGCTGTTTTTT.

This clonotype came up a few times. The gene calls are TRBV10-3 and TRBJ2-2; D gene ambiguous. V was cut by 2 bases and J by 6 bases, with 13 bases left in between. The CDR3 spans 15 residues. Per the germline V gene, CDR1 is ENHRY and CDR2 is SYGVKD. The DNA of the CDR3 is TGTGCCATCAGTGAGCGGCTAGTTCTCGCCGGGGAGCTGTTTTTT. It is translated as CAISERLVLAGELFF.

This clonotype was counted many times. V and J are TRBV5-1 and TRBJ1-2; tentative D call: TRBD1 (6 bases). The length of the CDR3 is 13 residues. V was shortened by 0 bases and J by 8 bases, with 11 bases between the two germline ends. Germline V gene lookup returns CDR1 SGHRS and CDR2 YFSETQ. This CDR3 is CASSLGGGAGYTF. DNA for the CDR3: TGCGCCAGCAGCTTGGGGGGGGGGGCCGGCTACACCTTC.

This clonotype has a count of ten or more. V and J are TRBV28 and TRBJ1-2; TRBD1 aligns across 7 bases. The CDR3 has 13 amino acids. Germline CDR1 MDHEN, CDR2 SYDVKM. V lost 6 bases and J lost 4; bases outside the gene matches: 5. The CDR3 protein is CASSRQGLYGYTF. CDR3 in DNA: TGTGCCAGCAGCCGACAGGGACTCTATGGCTACACCTTC.

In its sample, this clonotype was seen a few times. The CDR3 sequence is CASSWDETYTEAFF. CDR3 coding DNA: TGTGCCAGCAGTTGGGACGAAACCTACACTGAAGCTTTCTTT. The chain couples TRBV6-1 to TRBJ1-1, with D perhaps TRBD1 (5 bases). V was clipped by 5 bases and J by 3 bases, with 13 bases between them. The V gene's germline CDR1 is MNHNS and CDR2 SASEGT. This CDR3 spans 14 amino acids.

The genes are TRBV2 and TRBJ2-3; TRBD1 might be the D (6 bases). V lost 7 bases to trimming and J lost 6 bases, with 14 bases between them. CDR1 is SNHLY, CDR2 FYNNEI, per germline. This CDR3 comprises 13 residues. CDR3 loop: CASTGPGADTQYF. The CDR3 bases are TGTGCCAGCACGGGGCCAGGGGCGGATACGCAGTATTTT.

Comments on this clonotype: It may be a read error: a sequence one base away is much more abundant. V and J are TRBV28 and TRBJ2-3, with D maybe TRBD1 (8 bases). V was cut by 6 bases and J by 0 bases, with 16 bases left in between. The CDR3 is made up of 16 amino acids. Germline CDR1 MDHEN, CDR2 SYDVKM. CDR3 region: CASRGGTGWSTDTQYF. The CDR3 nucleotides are TGTGCCAGCAGGGGAGGGACAGGTTGGAGCACAGATACGCAGTATTTT.

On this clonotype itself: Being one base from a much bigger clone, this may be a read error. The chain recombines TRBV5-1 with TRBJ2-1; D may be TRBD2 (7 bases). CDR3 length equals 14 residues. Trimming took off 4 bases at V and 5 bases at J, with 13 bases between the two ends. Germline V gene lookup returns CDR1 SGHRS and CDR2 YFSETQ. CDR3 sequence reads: CASSPGAGDNEQFF. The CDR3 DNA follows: TGCGCCAGCAGCCCAGGGGCGGGAGACAATGAGCAGTTCTTC.

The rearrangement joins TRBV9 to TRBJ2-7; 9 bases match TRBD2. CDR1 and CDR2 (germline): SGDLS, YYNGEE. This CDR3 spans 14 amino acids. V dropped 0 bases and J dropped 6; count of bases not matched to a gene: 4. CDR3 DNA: TGTGCCAGCAGCGTAGTTAGCGGGAGTGGCGAGCAGTACTTC. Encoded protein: CASSVVSGSGEQYF.

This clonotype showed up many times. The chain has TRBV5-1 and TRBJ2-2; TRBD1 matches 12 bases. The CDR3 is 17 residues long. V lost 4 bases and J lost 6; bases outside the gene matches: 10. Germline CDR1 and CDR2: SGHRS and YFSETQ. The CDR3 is CASSGIPGQGASGELFF. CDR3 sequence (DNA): TGCGCCAGCAGCGGGATTCCGGGACAGGGGGCGTCCGGGGAGCTGTTTTTT.

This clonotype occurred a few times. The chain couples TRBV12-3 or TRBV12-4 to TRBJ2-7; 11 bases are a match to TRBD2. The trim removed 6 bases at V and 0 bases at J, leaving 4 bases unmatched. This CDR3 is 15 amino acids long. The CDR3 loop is CASRGTSGLSYEQYF. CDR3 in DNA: TGTGCCAGCAGGGGGACTAGCGGCCTCTCCTACGAGCAGTACTTC.